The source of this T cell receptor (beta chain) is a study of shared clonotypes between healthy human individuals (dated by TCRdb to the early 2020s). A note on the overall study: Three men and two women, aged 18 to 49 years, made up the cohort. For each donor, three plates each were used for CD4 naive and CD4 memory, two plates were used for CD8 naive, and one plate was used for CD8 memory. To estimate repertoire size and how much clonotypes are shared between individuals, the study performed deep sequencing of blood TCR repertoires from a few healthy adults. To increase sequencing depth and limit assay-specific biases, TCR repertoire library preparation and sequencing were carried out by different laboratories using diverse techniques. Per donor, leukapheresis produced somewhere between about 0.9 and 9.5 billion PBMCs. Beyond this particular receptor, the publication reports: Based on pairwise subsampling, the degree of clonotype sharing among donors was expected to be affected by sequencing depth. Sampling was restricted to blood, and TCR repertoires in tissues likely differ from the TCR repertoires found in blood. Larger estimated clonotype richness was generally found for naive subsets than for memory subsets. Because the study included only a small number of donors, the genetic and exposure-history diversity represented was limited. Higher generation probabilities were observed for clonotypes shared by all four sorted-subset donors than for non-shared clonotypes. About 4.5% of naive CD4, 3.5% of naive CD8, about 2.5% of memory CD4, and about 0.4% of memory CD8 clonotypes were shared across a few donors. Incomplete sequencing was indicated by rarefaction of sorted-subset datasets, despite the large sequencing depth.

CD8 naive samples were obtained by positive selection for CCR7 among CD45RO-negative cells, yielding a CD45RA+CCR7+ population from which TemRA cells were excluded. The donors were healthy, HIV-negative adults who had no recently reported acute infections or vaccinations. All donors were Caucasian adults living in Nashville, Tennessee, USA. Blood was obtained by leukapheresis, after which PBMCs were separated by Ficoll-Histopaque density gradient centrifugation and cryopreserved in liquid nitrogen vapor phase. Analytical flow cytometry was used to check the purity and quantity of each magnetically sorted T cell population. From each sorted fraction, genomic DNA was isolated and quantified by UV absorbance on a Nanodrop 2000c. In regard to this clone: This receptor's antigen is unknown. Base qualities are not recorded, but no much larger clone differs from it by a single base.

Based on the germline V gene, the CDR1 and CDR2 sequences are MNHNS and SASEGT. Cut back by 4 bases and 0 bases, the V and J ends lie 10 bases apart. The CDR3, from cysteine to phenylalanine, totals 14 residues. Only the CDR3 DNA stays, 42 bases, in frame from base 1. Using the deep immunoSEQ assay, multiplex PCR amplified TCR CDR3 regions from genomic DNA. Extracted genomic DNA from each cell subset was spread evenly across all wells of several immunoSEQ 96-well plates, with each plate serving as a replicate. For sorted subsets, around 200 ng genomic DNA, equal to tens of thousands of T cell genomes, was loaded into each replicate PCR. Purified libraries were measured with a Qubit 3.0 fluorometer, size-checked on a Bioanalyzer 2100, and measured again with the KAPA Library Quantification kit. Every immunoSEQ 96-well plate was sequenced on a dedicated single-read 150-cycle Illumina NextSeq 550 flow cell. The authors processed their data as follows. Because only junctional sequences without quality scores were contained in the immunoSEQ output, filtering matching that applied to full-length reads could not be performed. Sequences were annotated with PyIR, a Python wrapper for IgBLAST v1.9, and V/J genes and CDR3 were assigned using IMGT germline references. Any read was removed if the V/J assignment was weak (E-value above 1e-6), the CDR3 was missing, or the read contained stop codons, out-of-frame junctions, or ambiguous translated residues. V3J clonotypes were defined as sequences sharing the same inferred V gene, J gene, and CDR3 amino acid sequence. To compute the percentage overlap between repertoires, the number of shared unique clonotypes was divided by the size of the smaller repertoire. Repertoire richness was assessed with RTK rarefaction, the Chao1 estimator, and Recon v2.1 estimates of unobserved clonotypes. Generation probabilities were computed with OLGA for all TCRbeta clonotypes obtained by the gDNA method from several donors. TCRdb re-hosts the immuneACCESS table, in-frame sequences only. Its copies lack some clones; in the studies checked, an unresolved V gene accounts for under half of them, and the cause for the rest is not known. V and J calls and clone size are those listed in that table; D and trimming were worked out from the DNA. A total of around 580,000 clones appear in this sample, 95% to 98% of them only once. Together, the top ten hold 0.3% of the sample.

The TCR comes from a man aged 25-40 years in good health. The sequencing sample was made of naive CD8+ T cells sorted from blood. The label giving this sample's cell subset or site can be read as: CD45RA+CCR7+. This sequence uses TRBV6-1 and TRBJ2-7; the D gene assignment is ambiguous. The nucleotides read TGTGCCAGCAGTGCCTTTCCCGGCTCCTACGAGCAGTACTTC. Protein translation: CASSAFPGSYEQYF.